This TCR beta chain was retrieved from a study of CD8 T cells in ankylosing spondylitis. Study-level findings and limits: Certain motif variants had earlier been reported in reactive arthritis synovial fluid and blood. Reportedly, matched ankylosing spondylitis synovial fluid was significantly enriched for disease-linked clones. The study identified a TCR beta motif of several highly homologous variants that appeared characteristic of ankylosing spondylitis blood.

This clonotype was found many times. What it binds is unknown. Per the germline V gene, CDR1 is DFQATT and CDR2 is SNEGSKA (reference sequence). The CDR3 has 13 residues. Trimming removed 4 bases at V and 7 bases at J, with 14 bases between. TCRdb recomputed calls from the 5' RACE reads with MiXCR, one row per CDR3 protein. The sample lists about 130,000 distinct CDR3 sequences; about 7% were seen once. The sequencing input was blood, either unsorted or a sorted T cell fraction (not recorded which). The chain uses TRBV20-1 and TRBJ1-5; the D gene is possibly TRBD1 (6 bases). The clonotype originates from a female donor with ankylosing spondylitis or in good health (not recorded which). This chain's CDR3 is CSAIQGKGQPQHF. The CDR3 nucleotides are TGCAGTGCTATCCAGGGGAAGGGCCAGCCCCAGCATTTT.